Below, 15 T cell receptor beta chains from the same sample are listed, as sequenced in a study of low-dose radiotherapy and immunotherapy resistance in tumors. Covering alpha and beta chains, TRAV- and TRBV-specific primers were used for the first-strand cDNA. The authors ran about 18 PCR cycles to amplify TCRs with a constant-region primer and V-primer adapter. TCRdb reprocessed the reads with MiXCR, giving one entry per CDR3 protein. The sample consists of approximately 13,000 distinct CDR3 sequences, roughly 60% of them appearing once. Receptors were obtained from a human donor with advanced metastatic prostate, ovarian, gallbladder or colorectal cancer (not recorded which). This table probably holds off-target reads from a library built for another chain.

This clonotype has just one count. This chain uses TRBV29-1 with TRBJ2-2, with D possibly TRBD2 on 6 matching bases. The CDR3 length is 16 residues. Trimming pared 6 bases from V and 4 bases from J, leaving 21 bases between. CDR1 is SQVTM and CDR2 is ANQGSEA in the germline V gene. This chain's CDR3 is CSVPLSAGLSTGELFF. The CDR3 nucleotides are TGCAGCGTCCCCCTCAGCGCGGGACTCTCCACCGGGGAGCTGTTTTTT.

This clonotype has a handful of counts. The rearrangement links TRBV2 to TRBJ2-6, with D uncertain. This CDR3 has 12 residues. CDR1 is SNHLY, CDR2 FYNNEI, per germline. The germline V and J ends were trimmed by 5 bases and 4 bases, with 3 bases remaining between them. DNA of the CDR3: TGTGCCAGCAGTTTCGGGGCCAACGTCCTGACTTTC. It codes for CASSFGANVLTF.

V gene TRBV5-4 combines with J gene TRBJ2-5, with D uncertain. Germline loops: CDR1 SGHNT, CDR2 YYREEE (reference sequence). The CDR3 runs to 12 residues. Trimming cost V 3 bases and J 5 bases, with 8 bases left between them. CDR3 in DNA: TGTGCCAGCAGCTCGTTCGAGGAGACCCAGTACTTC. It codes for CASSSFEETQYF.

This rearrangement joins TRBV29-1 to TRBJ2-1; D may be TRBD2 (5 bases). Germline V gene sequence: CDR1 SQVTM, CDR2 ANQGSEA. V was cut by 2 bases and J by 0 bases, with 14 bases left in between. This CDR3 has 16 residues. The CDR3 coding sequence is TGCAGCGTTGAACGAGCGGCAAAGAGCTCCTACAATGAGCAGTTCTTC. Amino acids: CSVERAAKSSYNEQFF.

The chain employs TRBV20-1 and TRBJ2-3, with 8 bases fitting TRBD2. Germline V gene lookup returns CDR1 DFQATT and CDR2 SNEGSKA (reference sequence). This CDR3 is 14 amino acids long. V was pared by 4 bases and J by 1 base, with 4 bases of the junction left unmatched. In nucleotides, the CDR3 is TGCAGTGCTACCGGGACTAGTCGCACAGATACGCAGTATTTT. This codes for CSATGTSRTDTQYF.

This clonotype was detected once. The chain combines TRBV6-2 or TRBV6-3 with TRBJ2-1, with TRBD2 matching 14 bases. The V gene's germline CDR1 is MNHEY and CDR2 SVGEGT. With 6 bases clipped from V and 4 bases from J, the junction kept 2 bases outside the gene matches. The CDR3 spans 15 residues. The CDR3 reads CASRGLAGGYNEQFF. The CDR3 DNA reads TGTGCCAGCAGAGGACTAGCGGGGGGTTACAATGAGCAGTTCTTC.

This clonotype was counted once. V is TRBV18 and J is TRBJ1-1; D possibly corresponds to TRBD1 (6 bases). CDR1 KGHSH and CDR2 LQKENI come from the germline V gene. This CDR3 has 16 amino acids. V lost 4 bases and J lost 5, with 20 bases in between. CDR3 coding DNA: TGTGCCAGCTCACGCCCGCCGTCGGTCAGGGGAACTGAAGCTTTCTTT. Protein: CASSRPPSVRGTEAFF. The variable domain in full, with the rest retrieved from reference TRBV18 and TRBJ1-1, is NAGVMQNPRHLVRRRGQEARLRCSPMKGHSHVYWYRQLPEEGLKFMVYLQKENIIDESGMPKERFSAEFPKEGPSILRIQQVVRGDSAAYFCASSRPPSVRGTEAFFGQGTRLTVV.

The chain couples TRBV29-1 to TRBJ2-2, with 15 positions matching TRBD2. Germline CDR1 is SQVTM and CDR2 is ANQGSEA. V dropped 1 base and J dropped 6; count of bases not matched to a gene: 3. CDR3 size: 16 residues. The CDR3 DNA follows: TGCAGCGTTGAAGGGACTAGCGGGAGGGCCGCCGGGGAGCTGTTTTTT. Residues: CSVEGTSGRAAGELFF.

J is TRBJ2-1 and V is TRBV28; D remains ambiguous. Trimming removed 6 bases from V and 1 base from J, with 4 bases in between. The CDR3 consists of 12 residues. Germline CDR1 is MDHEN and CDR2 is SYDVKM. CDR3 loop: CASRPSYNEQFF. DNA for the CDR3: TGTGCCAGCAGGCCATCCTACAATGAGCAGTTCTTC. Full variable domain (rest looked up from reference TRBV28 and TRBJ2-1): DVKVTQSSRYLVKRTGEKVFLECVQDMDHENMFWYRQDPGLGLRLIYFSYDVKMKEKGDIPEGYSVSREKKERFSLILESASTNQTSMYLCASRPSYNEQFFGPGTRLTVL.

The gene calls are TRBV28 and TRBJ2-5; the match to TRBD2 covers 13 bases. Germline-derived CDR1 and CDR2 are MDHEN and SYDVKM. The trim removed 6 bases at V and 7 bases at J, leaving 17 bases unmatched. The CDR3 is 18 residues long. As DNA, the CDR3 is TGTGCCAGCAGCCGTACTAGCGGGAGGGGAGGGGCCCAGTTGACCCAGTACTTC. This encodes CASSRTSGRGGAQLTQYF. The full variable domain, with the rest looked up from reference TRBV28 and TRBJ2-5, is DVKVTQSSRYLVKRTGEKVFLECVQDMDHENMFWYRQDPGLGLRLIYFSYDVKMKEKGDIPEGYSVSREKKERFSLILESASTNQTSMYLCASSRTSGRGGAQLTQYFGPGTRLLVL.

The chain is built from TRBV7-6 and TRBJ2-1; 9 bases align to TRBD1. After removal of 5 bases from V and 10 bases from J, the junction contained 15 bases not matched to a gene. The germline V gene encodes CDR1 SGHVS and CDR2 FNYEAQ. The CDR3 sequence is 16 residues long. CDR3 region: CASSTRGGQGLREQFF. The CDR3 region has the DNA TGTGCCAGCAGCACAAGAGGGGGACAGGGCTTACGGGAGCAGTTCTTC.

The chain combines TRBV2 with TRBJ1-1; tentative D call: TRBD1 (5 bases). Germline CDR1 SNHLY, CDR2 FYNNEI. V dropped 6 bases and J dropped 3 bases, with 14 bases sitting between them. CDR3 length equals 14 residues. CDR3 sequence: CASSVTGSYTEAFF. The CDR3 DNA follows: TGTGCCAGCAGCGTCACAGGTTCGTACACTGAAGCTTTCTTT.

The V and J genes are TRBV20-1 and TRBJ1-2, with 7 bases lining up with TRBD1. V was clipped by 3 bases and J by 7 bases; unmatched bases: 5. This CDR3 has 12 amino acids. Germline CDR1 DFQATT, CDR2 SNEGSKA (reference sequence). The CDR3 loop reads CSAREGAFGYTF. The CDR3 DNA reads TGCAGTGCTAGGGAGGGGGCCTTTGGCTACACCTTC.

The V gene is TRBV2, the J gene TRBJ2-2, with D uncertain. The CDR3 sequence is 15 residues long. V was pared by 4 bases and J by 6 bases, with 15 bases between. The germline gives CDR1 SNHLY, CDR2 FYNNEI. CDR3 nucleotide sequence: TGTGCCAGCAGTGTCAAAGGGTTGCGTTCCGGGGAGCTGTTTTTT. Protein: CASSVKGLRSGELFF.

V and J are TRBV3-1 and TRBJ2-2, with D perhaps TRBD2 (6 bases). Germline V gene sequence: CDR1 LGHDT, CDR2 YNNKEL (reference sequence). The CDR3 consists of 15 residues. V lost 10 bases to trimming and J lost 4 bases, with 19 bases between them. In DNA form, the CDR3 reads TGTGCCACCCAGGGCCTGGGAGGTGCCACCGGGGAGCTGTTTTTT. It encodes CATQGLGGATGELFF.